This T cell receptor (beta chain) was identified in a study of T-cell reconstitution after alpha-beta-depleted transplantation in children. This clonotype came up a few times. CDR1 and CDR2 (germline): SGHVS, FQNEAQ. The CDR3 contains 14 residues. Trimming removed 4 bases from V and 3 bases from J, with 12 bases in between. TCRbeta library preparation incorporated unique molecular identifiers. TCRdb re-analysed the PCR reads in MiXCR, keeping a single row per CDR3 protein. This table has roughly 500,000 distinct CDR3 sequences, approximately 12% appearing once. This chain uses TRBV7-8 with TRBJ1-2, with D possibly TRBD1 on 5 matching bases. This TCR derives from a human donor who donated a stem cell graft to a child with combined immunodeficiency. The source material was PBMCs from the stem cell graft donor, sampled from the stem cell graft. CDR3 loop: CASSWAGDYYGYTF. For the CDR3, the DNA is TGTGCCAGCAGCTGGGCGGGGGACTACTATGGCTACACCTTC.